The text below deals with one T cell receptor (beta chain). This specimen belongs to a study of blood T cell repertoires in COVID-19. About the research overall: Samples of COVID-19 (acute and convalescent) were obtained from the United States, Italy and Spain. PBMCs, B-cell-depleted T cells, or T cells were the source of the cDNA or gDNA that made up the material.

This CDR3 has 15 amino acids. V lost 6 bases and J lost 0, with 15 bases in between. Germline-derived CDR1 and CDR2 are MNHEY and SVGEGT. In the authors' methods: Reference gene primer amplification gave estimated nucleated cell counts. TCRdb keeps only in-frame clones here, not all; method: immunoSEQ multiplex PCR. The V and J calls and the clone size are those of that table, but D and trimming were determined from the DNA. The sample includes over 250,000 clones, roughly nine tenths of them seen just once. This chain uses TRBV6-2 or TRBV6-3 with TRBJ2-7; the D gene is possibly TRBD2 (7 bases). The specimen sequenced was peripheral blood. This clonotype originated in a man between 60 and 75 years old who had recovered from COVID-19. CDR3 sequence: CASSPRGGSSYEQYF. CDR3 bases: TGTGCCAGCAGCCCAAGGGGGGGCAGCTCCTACGAGCAGTACTTC.